This passage covers 9 T cell receptor beta chains from one sample sequenced in a study of cytomegalovirus exposure and HLA in healthy donors (dated by TCRdb to about 2017). Library prep was done by the immunoSEQ multiplex PCR assay. For the multiplex PCR, a mixture combining 60 forward primers for TCR Vbeta segments and 13 reverse primers for TCR Jbeta segments was used. The table comes from immuneACCESS by way of TCRdb, which keeps in-frame sequences with V and J called. Part of the clones is missing from these tables; in studies checked, under half for an unresolved V gene and the rest for unknown reasons. For this sample there are 150,000 or so clones; roughly 78% appear just once. 1% of the sample rests with the top ten. The sample consisted of PBMCs. The source of these receptors is a woman aged 45-60 years in good health and CMV-seropositive.

The chain links TRBV27 to TRBJ2-7; TRBD1 matches at 9 bases. Per germline, CDR1 MNHEY and CDR2 SMNVEV (reference sequence). V lost 4 bases and J lost 2; bases outside the gene matches: 9. The CDR3 has 16 amino acids. The CDR3 bases are TGTGCCAGCAGTTCTACAGGGGGCTCTGTCACCTACGAGCAGTACTTC. This codes for CASSSTGGSVTYEQYF.

This clone was observed a single time. The chain uses TRBV7-2 and TRBJ1-4; no clear D gene. Per germline, CDR1 SGHTA and CDR2 FQGNSA. Trimming removed 4 bases at V and 0 bases at J, with 6 bases between. The length of the CDR3 is 14 residues. CDR3: CASSSHATNEKLFF. Written as DNA, the CDR3 is TGTGCCAGCAGCTCACACGCAACTAATGAAAAACTGTTTTTT. Full variable domain (remainder filled in from reference TRBV7-2 and TRBJ1-4): GAGVSQSPSNKVTEKGKDVELRCDPISGHTALYWYRQSLGQGLEFLIYFQGNSAPDKSGLPSDRFSAERTGGSVSTLTIQRTQQEDSAVYLCASSSHATNEKLFFGSGTQLSVL.

V usage is TRBV4-3 and J usage is TRBJ1-1; D remains unclear. The CDR3 has 13 amino acids. The V gene lost 1 base and the J gene lost 3 bases, with 6 bases spanning the gap. Germline lookup yields CDR1 LGHNA and CDR2 YSLEER. The DNA for the CDR3 is TGCGCCAGCAGCCAAGCGGAGGACACTGAAGCTTTCTTT. It translates to CASSQAEDTEAFF.

The chain carries TRBV6-1 and TRBJ2-1; TRBD2 might be the D (6 bases). Germline lookup yields CDR1 MNHNS and CDR2 SASEGT. V was clipped by 7 bases and J by 2 bases, with 15 bases between them. The CDR3 loop spans 15 amino acids. The CDR3 here is CASTVVGGPYNEQFF. CDR3 DNA: TGTGCCAGCACCGTGGTGGGGGGACCCTACAATGAGCAGTTCTTC.

V gene TRBV9 combines with J gene TRBJ1-2; 11 nucleotides align to TRBD1. The J segment lost 7 bases and the V segment lost 8 bases, leaving 16 bases of the junction unmatched. There are 16 residues in the CDR3. The germline V gene encodes CDR1 SGDLS and CDR2 YYNGEE. Here the CDR3 DNA reads TGTGCCAGTTCTCCGGGACAGGGGGTACTGAGGGGTGGCTACACCTTC. It is translated as CASSPGQGVLRGGYTF.

The chain carries TRBV7-2 and TRBJ2-7; D perhaps matches TRBD1 (6 bases). Germline V gene sequence: CDR1 SGHTA, CDR2 FQGNSA. There are 15 residues in the CDR3. V was cut by 4 bases and J by 2 bases, with 15 bases left in between. The CDR3 reads CASSSTRDKTYEQYF. The CDR3 coding sequence is TGTGCCAGCAGCTCGACCCGGGACAAGACCTACGAGCAGTACTTC.

The chain uses TRBV4-1 and TRBJ2-6; unclear D gene. CDR1 is MGHRA, CDR2 YSYEKL, per germline. V was clipped by 1 base and J by 0 bases, with 10 bases between them. There are 17 residues in the CDR3. The CDR3 DNA is TGCGCCAGCAGCCAAGGCCGAATGAGCTCTGGGGCCAACGTCCTGACTTTC. It is translated as CASSQGRMSSGANVLTF.

This clone was seen more than once but under ten times. The chain joins TRBV7-2 to TRBJ2-1, with 14 nucleotides matching TRBD2. V dropped 8 bases and J dropped 7; count of bases not matched to a gene: 16. The germline V gene has CDR1 SGHTA and CDR2 FQGNSA. The CDR3 totals 18 residues. The CDR3, as DNA: TGTGCCAGCGGCTCCGCCTCGGGACTAGCGGGGGAGAGGAATGAGCAGTTCTTC. Protein sequence: CASGSASGLAGERNEQFF.

V usage is TRBV11-3 and J usage is TRBJ1-1; no definite D call. Germline lookup yields CDR1 SGHNT and CDR2 YENEEA. V dropped 2 bases and J dropped 6 bases, with 10 bases sitting between them. CDR3 length: 13 residues. The DNA of the CDR3 is TGTGCCAGCAGCTTAAATTGGCAGGCTGAAGCTTTCTTT. Protein product: CASSLNWQAEAFF.